This T cell receptor (beta chain) derives from a study of shared clonotypes between healthy human individuals. At least ten counts were recorded for this clone. Its antigen is currently unknown. Study-wide points: Although depth was large, rarefaction showed that sequencing of the sorted subsets was incomplete.

Trimming shortened V by 5 bases and J by 8 bases, and 19 bases separated the two germline ends. CDR3 length: 15 amino acids. From germline, CDR1 is MDHEN and CDR2 SYDVKM. Clones were sequenced by immunoSEQ multiplex PCR, and TCRdb holds only the in-frame ones, with some missing. The sample has about 1.1 million clones, 75% to 80% seen once. The sequence derives from a man aged 18 to 29 in good health. Some clones in this sample may be carry-over from other donors' samples. The chain recombines TRBV28 with TRBJ2-4, with D tentatively TRBD2 (7 bases). Sequencing was performed on memory CD4+ T cells from PBMCs. As for subset: CD45RA-negative fraction. The CDR3 region is CASSQSAGTLHIQYF. CDR3 nucleotide sequence: TGTGCCAGCAGTCAATCAGCGGGGACATTGCACATTCAGTACTTC.